This T cell receptor beta chain was found in a study of shared clonotypes between healthy human individuals. Overall study findings and caveats: Donor clonotype sharing was expected to depend on sequencing depth. Estimated clonotype richness was generally higher in naive than memory subsets. Non-shared clonotypes displayed generation probabilities falling below those of clonotypes present in all four donors.

Of note for this clone: No antigen is known for it.

Profiled with immunoSEQ multiplex PCR; TCRdb holds only in-frame clones, not every one. The sample comprises around 2.5 million clones, 80% to 95% of which are singletons, and more than 0.35% rests with the top ten. The CDR3 contains 15 residues. Unmatched junction bases numbered 9, after V lost 3 bases and J lost 6 bases. CDR1 is MNHEY and CDR2 is SMNVEV in the germline V gene (reference sequence). The source of this sequence is a man younger than 35 in good health. Some clones in this sample may be carry-over from other donors' samples. The chain is built from TRBV27 and TRBJ2-7, with 9 bases matching TRBD1. Sequenced sample: naive CD4+ T cells from PBMCs. Subset noted: CD45RA+ positively selected. The CDR3 DNA reads as TGTGCCAGCAGTTTTGAGGGCCGGGACAGGGCCGAGCAGTACTTC. Translation: CASSFEGRDRAEQYF.